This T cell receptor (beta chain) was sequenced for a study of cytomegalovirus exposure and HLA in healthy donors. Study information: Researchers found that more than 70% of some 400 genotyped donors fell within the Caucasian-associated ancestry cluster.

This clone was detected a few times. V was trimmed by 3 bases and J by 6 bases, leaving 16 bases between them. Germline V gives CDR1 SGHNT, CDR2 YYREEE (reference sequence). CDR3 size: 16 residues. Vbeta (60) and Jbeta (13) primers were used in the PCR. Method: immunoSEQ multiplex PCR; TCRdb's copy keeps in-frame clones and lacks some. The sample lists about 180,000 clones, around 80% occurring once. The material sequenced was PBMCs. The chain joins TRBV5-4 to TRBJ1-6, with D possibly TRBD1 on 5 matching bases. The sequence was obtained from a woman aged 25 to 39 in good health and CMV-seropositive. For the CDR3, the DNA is TGTGCCAGCAGCTCAAAACCGGGGGAAGGTAATTCACCCCTCCACTTT. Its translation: CASSSKPGEGNSPLHF.